Sequencing of this T cell receptor beta chain was carried out in a study of cytomegalovirus exposure and HLA in healthy donors (dated by TCRdb to about 2017). About the full investigation: According to an earlier analysis of around 600 of the donors, 200 million or so T cells yielded 120 million or so unique TCR beta sequences and about 300 Gb of sequence data. Roughly 290 gigabases of sequencing data and around 90 million unique TCR sequences made up an early release that covered some 640 HLA-typed donors. Of the roughly 410 genotyped donors, 65% to 90% were placed in the genetic ancestry cluster associated with self-reported Caucasian donors. The aim of the study was to test whether cataloging public T cell receptors could identify signatures of past pathogen exposure. The T cell repertoires of around 730 subjects were profiled by immunosequencing and related to cytomegalovirus serostatus. Besides the first cohort of roughly 640 subjects, a separate validation cohort made up of 95 to 150 different subjects was used. The study combined high-throughput TCR immunosequencing, statistical association of individual TCRs with disease status, and machine learning to predict cytomegalovirus infection status. A later analysis re-examined previously published TCR beta repertoires from about 700 donors and added high-resolution HLA genotyping to investigate patterns of TCR occurrence. Rather than using new phenotypic data, the later analysis identified candidate immune exposures from TCR beta sequences and from how often those sequences occurred across donors. To decide whether each TCR beta V gene segment behaved as functional or pseudogenic, an earlier analysis of 587 of the donors relied on high-throughput TCR beta sequencing. Alongside the repertoire data, information on donor age, sex, ethnicity and CMV serostatus was compiled. A later genetic analysis took genome-wide SNP genotypes for about three fifths of the 666 donors and used that subset as a discovery cohort. Every repertoire in the discovery cohort had been generated on one and the same sequencing platform. Both class I and class II loci were covered by HLA typing, at four-digit resolution. Typing coverage differed by locus: A, B, C, DRB1 and DQB1 were typed in about 629-640 donors, DQA1 in about 560, DPA1 in some 610, and DPB1 in approximately 450. About five DR-DQ haplotypes were treated as single units for association and clustering because of strong linkage in the cohort. Across 398 genotyped donors of the cohort, an average of about 220,000 unique TCR beta nucleotide sequences per donor were sequenced, and roughly 20% of those sequences were non-productive.

Library preparation employed the immunoSEQ multiplex PCR assay. For the multiplex PCR, a mixture combining 60 forward primers for TCR Vbeta segments and 13 reverse primers for TCR Jbeta segments was used. The CDR3 region of rearranged TCR beta genes was amplified from genomic DNA with a multiplex PCR assay. Amplified TCR beta libraries were sequenced as 87-base-pair reads on the Illumina HiSeq System. The paper's data handling went like this. A later analysis counted about 82 million unique TCR beta chains across the 550 to 800 repertoires, and roughly 10 million of these chains were shared by at least two donors. A nearest-neighbor algorithm error-corrected the raw reads and collapsed the reads into unique sequences, merging closely related sequences to remove PCR and sequencing errors. Alignment of CDR3 sequences to IMGT reference sequences was used to assign V, D and J gene segments. For a sequence to be retained, a match of at least six nucleotides was required to both a V gene segment and a J gene segment. A rearrangement counted as productive if the CDR3 had no stop codons and remained in frame with V and J, and every other rearrangement counted as non-productive. Following IMGT convention, CDR3 was defined as the stretch from the second conserved V-encoded cysteine to the conserved J-encoded phenylalanine. The earlier analysis of 587 of the donors excluded any sequence lacking an unambiguous match to a single V gene segment. An earlier analysis of a few hundred of the donors called V segments functional above 56.7% productive rearrangements and segregating when the between-donor standard deviation exceeded 5%. A statistical classification framework was built for diagnosing cytomegalovirus status from the catalog of TCR beta chain sequences. V and J gene assignment, in a later analysis, came from comparing TCR nucleotide sequences with IMGT/GENE-DB human TR gene sequences. The TCRdist pipeline was used in a later analysis to assign CDR3 sequences and most-parsimonious VDJ recombination scenarios. In a later analysis, each TCR beta chain was defined by its CDR3 amino acid sequence together with its V-gene family, and reads lacking a unique V-gene family were excluded. As a way to deal with suspected cross-contamination and a sequencing artifact, a later analysis dropped approximately 590 nucleotide sequences that were highly shared and had low generation probability. In a later analysis, a clonal expansion index was calculated for each public chain from normalized within-repertoire ranks of inferred template counts. A later analysis computed generation probabilities with a VDJ recombination model fitted to out-of-frame rearrangements, and checked the results against IGoR. Hypergeometric tests were used in a later analysis to score TCR-TCR, TCR-HLA and TCR-CMV co-occurrence, with a repertoire-size bias correction applied to the TCR pairs. To estimate false discovery rates, a later analysis permuted the HLA or CMV assignments 20 times. In a later analysis, co-occurring TCRs were grouped using DBSCAN, with TCRdist sequence similarity added in when clustering inside HLA-allele-positive subsets. Repertoires with fewer than 30,000 or more than 120,000 public chains were left out of co-occurrence clustering, as were about 5 repertoires with anomalous nucleotide sharing. TCRdb retrieved this table from immuneACCESS and kept in-frame rearrangements only. Not all clones are present; in checked studies, unresolved V genes account for under half, and no reason is known for the remainder. V and J calls and clone size come straight from that table; D and trimming were deduced from the DNA. The sample contains 120,000 or so clones, 15% to 19% of them found a single time. About 1.9% of the sample is held by the ten biggest clonotypes.

The cohort comprised around 690 healthy bone marrow donors. At the time of sampling, all cohort members were nominally healthy, though unrecorded immune exposures were likely present. The donor was CMV seronegative and belonged to the group of around 350 seronegative cohort members. Each donor provided a peripheral blood sample, and peripheral blood mononuclear cells were used for TCR beta sequencing. Genomic DNA was extracted from the blood cell samples with the Qiagen DNeasy Blood Extraction Kit. This clone turned up a few times. This clone's antigen is unknown. Per-nucleotide qualities are absent, and no much larger clonotype sits a single base away. Reading from cysteine to phenylalanine, the CDR3 counts 16 amino acids. Only the CDR3 part of the read is kept: 48 bases, read in frame from the first base. According to the germline V gene, CDR1 reads MNHEY and CDR2 reads SVGAGI. Unmatched junction bases come to 4, with V trimmed by 1 base and J by 4 bases.

Study-wide conclusions, independent of this receptor: Across donors, most TCR sequences were observed very rarely, whereas some public TCRs were present in many individuals. In a later analysis, several top co-occurrence clusters were reported to appear linked to parvovirus B19, influenza, CMV and Epstein-Barr virus. Cytomegalovirus status was reported to be diagnosed by the classifier with high specificity and sensitivity in both the original and validation cohorts. According to a later analysis, most CMV-associated TCR beta chains appeared to be HLA-restricted, and the HLA associations seemed to be driven largely by CMV exposure. This cohort had only TCR beta chains sequenced, and the lack of alpha or paired-chain data limited which features could be detected. A later analysis associated 16,951 TCR beta sequences with specific HLA alleles at a false discovery rate of 0.05. Because some donors lacked HLA typing at each locus, the association tests relied only on the typed subset. A cluster of highly shared sequence variants was judged likely to be a technical artifact of the sequencing pipeline. A further reported finding was that TCR beta sequences accurately predicted the HLA-A and HLA-B alleles for most subjects in the first cohort. A later analysis found that HLA-associated TCR beta chains were more clonally expanded and had lower generation probabilities than equally common non-associated chains. In an earlier analysis of several hundred of the donors, most TCR beta V segments were observed in productive rearrangements about 87% or about 30% of the time, broadly matching IMGT annotations. Three of the identified cytomegalovirus-associated TCR beta chains were confirmed in vitro to be specific for cytomegalovirus antigens. V-gene and J-gene trimming of TCR beta chains was associated with a missense DCLRE1C variant in a later genetic analysis, and the association was replicated in an independent cohort. According to a later genetic analysis, donors in an Asian-associated ancestry cluster had fewer N-insertions in productive TCRs than the approximately 630-donor mean. According to a later analysis, TCR association rates differed among HLA loci, with DRB1 alleles showing the most associated TCRs and HLA-C alleles showing the fewest. CMV serostatus was the only immune exposure information available for the cohort. The study gave a list of around 170 TCR beta chains associated with cytomegalovirus. When HLA alleles, especially DR and DQ, strongly co-occurred, attributing TCR associations to individual alleles was difficult. The 87-base-pair reads could not distinguish some IMGT-functional V segments, including TRBV6-2 and TRBV6-3, so those segments were excluded. According to the authors, the approach could potentially be generalized to other disease states and immunological phenotypes. The earlier analysis of fewer than 750 of the donors excluded some 16 rarely observed V segments, including chromosome 9 orphons, because counts were too low. Sequencing depth was assumed to be roughly uniform across donors in the presence/absence analyses, though that assumption may not hold. Correlated functional status among segregating V segments might reflect linkage disequilibrium, but an unknown experimental factor could not be ruled out.

This receptor was identified in a woman aged 18-29 years in good health and CMV-seronegative. Recombination joined TRBV6-5 with TRBJ2-7, and TRBD2 matches 13 of the central bases. The sequenced sample consisted of PBMCs. CDR3 sequence: CASSYYAGLAGYEQYF. The DNA sequence is given as TGTGCCAGCAGTTACTATGCGGGACTAGCGGGGTACGAGCAGTACTTC.